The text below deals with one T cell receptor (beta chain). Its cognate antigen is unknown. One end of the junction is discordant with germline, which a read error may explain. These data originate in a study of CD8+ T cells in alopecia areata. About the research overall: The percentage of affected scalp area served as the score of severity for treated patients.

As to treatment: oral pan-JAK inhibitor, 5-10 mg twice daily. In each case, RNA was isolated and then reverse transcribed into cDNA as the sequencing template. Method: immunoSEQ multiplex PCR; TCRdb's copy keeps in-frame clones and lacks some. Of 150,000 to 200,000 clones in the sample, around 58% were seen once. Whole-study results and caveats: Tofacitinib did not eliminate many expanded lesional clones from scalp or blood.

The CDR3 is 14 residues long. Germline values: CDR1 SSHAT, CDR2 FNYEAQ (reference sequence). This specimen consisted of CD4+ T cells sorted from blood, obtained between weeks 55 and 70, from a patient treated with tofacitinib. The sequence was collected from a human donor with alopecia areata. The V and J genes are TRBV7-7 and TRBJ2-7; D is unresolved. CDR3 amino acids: CASSPYKNTYEQYF. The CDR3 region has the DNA TGTGCTAGCAGCCCCTACAAGAACACCTACGAGCAGTACTTC.